This section outlines one T cell receptor beta chain sequence together with its context. Trimming left V 8 bases short and J 7 bases short, with 11 bases between. CDR1 and CDR2 (germline): SNHLY, FYNNEI. This CDR3 region has 11 residues. The data were taken from a study of blood T cell repertoires in COVID-19. Turning to the study itself: Acute-phase and convalescent COVID-19 samples originated in the United States, Italy and Spain. Nucleic acid was either cDNA or gDNA, and it came from T cells, B-cell-depleted T cells, or PBMCs.

In the authors' methods: Cell counts per sample came from amplifying reference gene primers. TCRdb keeps only in-frame clones here, not all; method: immunoSEQ multiplex PCR. V, J and clone size are those of that table, while D and trimming were read from the DNA. The data hold hundreds of thousands of clones, with 84% observed a single time. The chain recombines TRBV2 with TRBJ1-2; a possible D gene is TRBD1 (6 bases). The receptor was isolated from a woman older than 75 with active or convalescent COVID-19. The specimen was peripheral blood. CDR3 nucleotides: TGTGCCAGCCGGGACAACCGTGGCTACACCTTC. Its protein product is CASRDNRGYTF. The entire variable domain, with the rest obtained from reference TRBV2 and TRBJ1-2, is as follows: EPEVTQTPSHQVTQMGQEVILRCVPISNHLYFYWYRQILGQKVEFLVSFYNNEISEKSEIFDDQFSVERPDGSNFTLKIRSTKLEDSAMYFCASRDNRGYTFGSGTRLTVV.